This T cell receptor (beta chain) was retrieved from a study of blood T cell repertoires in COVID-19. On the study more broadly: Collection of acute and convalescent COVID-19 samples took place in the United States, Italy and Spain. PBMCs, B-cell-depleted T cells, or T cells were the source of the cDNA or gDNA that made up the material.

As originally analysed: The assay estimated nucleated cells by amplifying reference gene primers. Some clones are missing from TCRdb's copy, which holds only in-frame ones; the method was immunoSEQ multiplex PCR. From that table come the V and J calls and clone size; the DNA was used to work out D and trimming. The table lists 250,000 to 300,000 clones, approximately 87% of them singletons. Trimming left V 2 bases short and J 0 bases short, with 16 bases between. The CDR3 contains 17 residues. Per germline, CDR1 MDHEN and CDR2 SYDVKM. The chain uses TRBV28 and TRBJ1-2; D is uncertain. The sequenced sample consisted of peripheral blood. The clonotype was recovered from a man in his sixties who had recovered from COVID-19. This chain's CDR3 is CASSLGGRHGPNYGYTF. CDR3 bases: TGTGCCAGCAGTTTAGGAGGACGGCATGGTCCTAACTATGGCTACACCTTC.